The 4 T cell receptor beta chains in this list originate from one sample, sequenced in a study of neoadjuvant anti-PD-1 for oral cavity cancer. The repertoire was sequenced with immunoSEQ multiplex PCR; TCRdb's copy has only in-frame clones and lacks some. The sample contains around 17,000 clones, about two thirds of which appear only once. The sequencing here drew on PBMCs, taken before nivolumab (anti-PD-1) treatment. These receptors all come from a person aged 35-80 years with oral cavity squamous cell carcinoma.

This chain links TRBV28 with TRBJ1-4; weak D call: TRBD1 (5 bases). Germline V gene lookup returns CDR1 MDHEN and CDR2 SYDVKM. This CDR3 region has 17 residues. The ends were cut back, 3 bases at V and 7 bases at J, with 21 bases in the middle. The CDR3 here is CASSLLGIDRFFEKLFF. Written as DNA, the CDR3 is TGTGCCAGCAGTTTGCTAGGAATAGACAGATTCTTTGAAAAACTGTTTTTT.

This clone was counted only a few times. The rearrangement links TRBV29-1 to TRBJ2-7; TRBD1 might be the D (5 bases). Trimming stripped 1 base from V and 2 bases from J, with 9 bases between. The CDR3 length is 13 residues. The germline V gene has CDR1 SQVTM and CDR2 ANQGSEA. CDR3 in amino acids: CSVEGQGAYEQYF. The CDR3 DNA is TGCAGCGTTGAAGGGCAGGGCGCCTACGAGCAGTACTTC.

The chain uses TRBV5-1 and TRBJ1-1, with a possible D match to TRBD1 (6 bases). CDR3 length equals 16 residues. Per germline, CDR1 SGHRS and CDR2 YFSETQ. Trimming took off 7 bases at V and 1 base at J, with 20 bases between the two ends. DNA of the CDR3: TGCGCCAGCTCCCGAACATTGGGGGCGTCGAACACTGAAGCTTTCTTT. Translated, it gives CASSRTLGASNTEAFF.

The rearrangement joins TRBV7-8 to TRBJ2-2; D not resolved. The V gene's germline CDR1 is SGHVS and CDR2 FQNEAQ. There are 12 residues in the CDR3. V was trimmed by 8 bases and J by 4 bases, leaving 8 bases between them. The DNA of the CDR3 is TGTGCCAGCCGAGTAAGCACCGGGGAGCTGTTTTTT. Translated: CASRVSTGELFF. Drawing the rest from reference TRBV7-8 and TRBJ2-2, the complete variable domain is GAGVSQSPRYKVAKRGQDVALRCDPISGHVSLFWYQQALGQGPEFLTYFQNEAQLDKSGLPSDRFFAERPEGSVSTLKIQRTQQEDSAVYLCASRVSTGELFFGEGSRLTVL.